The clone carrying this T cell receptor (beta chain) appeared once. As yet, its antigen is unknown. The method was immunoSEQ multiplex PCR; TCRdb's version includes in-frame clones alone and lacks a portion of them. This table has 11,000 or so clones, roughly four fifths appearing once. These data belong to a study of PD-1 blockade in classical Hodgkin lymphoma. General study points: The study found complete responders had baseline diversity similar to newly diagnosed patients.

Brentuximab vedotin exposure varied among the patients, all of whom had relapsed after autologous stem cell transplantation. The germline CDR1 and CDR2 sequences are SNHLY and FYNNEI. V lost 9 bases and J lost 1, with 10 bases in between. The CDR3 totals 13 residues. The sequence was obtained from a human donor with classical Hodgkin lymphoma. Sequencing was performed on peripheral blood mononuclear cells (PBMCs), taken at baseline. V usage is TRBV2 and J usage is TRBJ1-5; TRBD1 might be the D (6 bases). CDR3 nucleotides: TGTGCCAGTGCGGGACAAAGCAATCAGCCCCAGCATTTT. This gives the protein CASAGQSNQPQHF.